The 22 T cell receptor beta chains reported below all come from one sample, sequenced in a study of T cell changes during pregnancy in multiple sclerosis. Data came from immunoSEQ multiplex PCR; TCRdb stores just in-frame clones and leaves some out. This sample carries about 48,000 clones, approximately 85% of them seen once, and the ten largest clones take 1% to 1.5%. The source was CD4+ T cells from peripheral blood mononuclear cells, collected in the second trimester of pregnancy. All receptors derive from a female donor with multiple sclerosis, enrolled in a pregnancy study.

CDR3 bases: TGCGCCAGCAGCCAACGGGAAGTCGGGAACAATGAGCAGTTCTTC. It encodes CASSQREVGNNEQFF. This sequence joins TRBV4-1 and TRBJ2-1; D perhaps matches TRBD2 (5 bases). Germline lookup yields CDR1 MGHRA and CDR2 YSYEKL. The CDR3 extends over 15 amino acids. V lost 2 bases, J lost 5 bases, and 13 bases lay in between.

The V and J genes are TRBV7-2 and TRBJ2-6; 10 nucleotides line up with TRBD1. V was pared by 10 bases and J by 2 bases, with 8 bases of the junction left unmatched. This CDR3 spans 16 amino acids. Germline values: CDR1 SGHTA, CDR2 FQGNSA. This CDR3 reads CAIPGQGITGANVLTF. In DNA form, the CDR3 reads TGTGCCATCCCGGGACAGGGGATAACTGGGGCCAACGTCCTGACTTTC.

This rearrangement joins TRBV2 to TRBJ1-5, with D perhaps TRBD1 (6 bases). The V end lost 5 bases, the J end lost 5 bases, and 13 bases lay between the germline ends. The germline V gene has CDR1 SNHLY and CDR2 FYNNEI. This CDR3 has 14 residues. CDR3 DNA: TGTGCCAGCAGTCAAGGGACACTGTATCAGCCCCAGCATTTT. It translates to CASSQGTLYQPQHF.

The gene calls are TRBV19 and TRBJ1-1; D gene unclear. V dropped 6 bases and J dropped 2 bases, with 16 bases sitting between them. Germline CDR1 is LNHDA and CDR2 is SQIVND (reference sequence). The CDR3 covers 15 residues. DNA of the CDR3: TGTGCCAGTAGCCGACTCCCAAACGGTAACACTGAAGCTTTCTTT. Residues: CASSRLPNGNTEAFF.

The chain uses TRBV27 and TRBJ1-1; D possibly corresponds to TRBD1 (6 bases). Germline V gene lookup returns CDR1 MNHEY and CDR2 SMNVEV (reference sequence). The V end was cut by 0 bases, the J end by 4 bases, with 12 bases between. CDR3 length: 15 amino acids. As DNA, the CDR3 is TGTGCCAGCAGTTTATCAGGGGGGGTAGGCACTGAAGCTTTCTTT. This encodes CASSLSGGVGTEAFF.

The chain links TRBV11-2 to TRBJ2-1; 7 bases fit TRBD2. Germline trimming cut 5 bases from V and 8 bases from J; bases unmatched to any gene: 3. This CDR3 is 12 amino acids long. CDR1 is SGHAT, CDR2 FQNNGV, per germline. The CDR3 sequence is CASSRLAYEQFF. CDR3 DNA sequence: TGTGCCAGCAGCCGACTAGCATATGAGCAGTTCTTC.

This clone came up once. The chain combines TRBV7-2 with TRBJ2-3; 9 bases agree with TRBD2. The CDR3 is 17 residues long. V lost 5 bases and J lost 4; bases outside the gene matches: 13. In germline, CDR1 is SGHTA, CDR2 FQGNSA. The CDR3 here is CASSTWAGGPVADTQYF. In nucleotides, the CDR3 is TGTGCCAGCAGCACTTGGGCGGGAGGGCCGGTAGCAGATACGCAGTATTTT. Full variable domain (rest looked up from reference TRBV7-2 and TRBJ2-3): GAGVSQSPSNKVTEKGKDVELRCDPISGHTALYWYRQSLGQGLEFLIYFQGNSAPDKSGLPSDRFSAERTGGSVSTLTIQRTQQEDSAVYLCASSTWAGGPVADTQYFGPGTRLTVL.

The V call is TRBV4-3, the J call TRBJ2-5; D may be TRBD1 (6 bases). V gave up 0 bases and J gave up 11 bases, with 19 bases separating them. Germline assignment: CDR1 LGHNA and CDR2 YSLEER. CDR3 length: 15 amino acids. In DNA, the CDR3 is TGCGCCAGCAGCCAAGATGGCGGCAGGGGAACAGTGCAGTACTTC. This sequence encodes CASSQDGGRGTVQYF.

The chain is built from TRBV11-1 and TRBJ2-7, with a tentative D call TRBD2 (5 bases). The CDR3 is 14 amino acids. Germline V gene data show CDR1 as SGHAT and CDR2 as FQDESV (reference sequence). Trimming left V 2 bases short and J 6 bases short, with 14 bases between. The CDR3 coding sequence is TGTGCCAGCAGCTTAACCCCCTCGGGGTTCGAGCAGTACTTC. It yields the protein CASSLTPSGFEQYF.

The chain couples TRBV6-1 to TRBJ1-1, with D unresolved. V was trimmed by 2 bases and J by 1 base, leaving 5 bases between them. This CDR3 spans 13 amino acids. Germline loops: CDR1 MNHNS, CDR2 SASEGT. The CDR3 DNA reads as TGTGCCAGCAGTGAAAATCAGAACACTGAAGCTTTCTTT. This codes for CASSENQNTEAFF.

The chain uses TRBV7-2 and TRBJ1-2; D remains ambiguous. Trimming took off 1 base at V and 4 bases at J, with 13 bases between the two ends. CDR1 and CDR2 (germline): SGHTA, FQGNSA. The CDR3 runs 15 residues. For the CDR3, the DNA is TGTGCCAGCAGCTTAGTGAGGGAGTCCTTCTATGGCTACACCTTC. Translation gives CASSLVRESFYGYTF.

V is TRBV16 and J is TRBJ2-6; TRBD1 is a possible D gene (5 bases). The CDR3 loop spans 18 amino acids. CDR1 is KGHSY and CDR2 is FQNENV in the germline V gene. The V gene lost 2 bases and the J gene lost 1 base, with 15 bases spanning the gap. The CDR3 sequence: CASSQVIRARSGANVLTF. For the CDR3, the DNA is TGTGCCAGCAGCCAAGTAATCAGGGCTAGATCTGGGGCCAACGTCCTGACTTTC. The variable domain in full, with the rest retrieved from reference TRBV16 and TRBJ2-6, is GEEVAQTPKHLVRGEGQKAKLYCAPIKGHSYVFWYQQVLKNEFKFLISFQNENVFDETGMPKERFSAKCLPNSPCSLEIQATKLEDSAVYFCASSQVIRARSGANVLTFGAGSRLTVL.

The chain links TRBV5-1 to TRBJ2-7; possible D gene TRBD2, 6 bases. Trimming left V 5 bases short and J 7 bases short, with 19 bases between. The CDR3 is 14 amino acids. Germline CDR1 is SGHRS and CDR2 is YFSETQ. The CDR3 DNA reads TGCGCCAGCAGTCCCGGGACTCCAGAGTGGGAGCAGTACTTC. This codes for CASSPGTPEWEQYF.

V is TRBV5-1 and J is TRBJ2-1; 9 bases are a match to TRBD2. Unmatched junction bases numbered 7, after V lost 0 bases and J lost 9 bases. Germline values: CDR1 SGHRS, CDR2 YFSETQ. CDR3 size: 15 residues. The CDR3 is CASSLASGIGIEQFF. Here the CDR3 DNA reads TGCGCCAGCAGCTTGGCTAGCGGGATAGGAATTGAGCAGTTCTTC.

This rearrangement joins TRBV5-6 to TRBJ2-1; 9 bases align to TRBD2. Germline V gives CDR1 SGHDT, CDR2 YYEEEE. The CDR3 is 15 residues long. The J segment lost 10 bases and the V segment lost 0 bases, leaving 8 bases of the junction unmatched. The CDR3 is CASSLGLAGEMEQFF. CDR3 bases: TGTGCCAGCAGCTTGGGCTTAGCGGGAGAGATGGAGCAGTTCTTC.

The chain couples TRBV18 to TRBJ2-2; TRBD2 agrees at 10 bases. The CDR3 covers 16 residues. J lost 3 bases, V lost 0 bases, and 1 base had no gene match. CDR1 KGHSH and CDR2 LQKENI come from the germline V gene. The CDR3: CASSPPGLAHTGELFF. CDR3 nucleotides: TGTGCCAGCTCACCACCGGGACTAGCGCACACCGGGGAGCTGTTTTTT.

This clone was seen only once. The chain carries TRBV30 and TRBJ2-7; 7 nucleotides line up with TRBD2. The V and J ends lost 2 bases and 4 bases, in that order; junction bases with no gene match: 5. The CDR3 length is 13 residues. Germline V gene data show CDR1 as GTSNPN and CDR2 as SVGIG (reference sequence). The CDR3 region is CAWSTGLQYEQYF. The CDR3 nucleotides read TGTGCCTGGAGTACGGGACTACAGTACGAGCAGTACTTC.

The chain recombines TRBV18 with TRBJ2-1, with D perhaps TRBD1 (5 bases). In germline, CDR1 is KGHSH, CDR2 LQKENI. V was shortened by 5 bases and J by 5 bases, with 19 bases between the two germline ends. The CDR3 is made up of 16 amino acids. As DNA, the CDR3 is TGTGCCAGCTCATCCACCAGAGGCAGGGTGAACAATGAGCAGTTCTTC. Residues: CASSSTRGRVNNEQFF.

V usage is TRBV13 and J usage is TRBJ1-2; 11 bases are shared with TRBD1. The CDR3 has 18 amino acids. Germline V gene lookup returns CDR1 PRHDT and CDR2 FYEKMQ (reference sequence). V was pared by 5 bases and J by 0 bases, with 11 bases of the junction left unmatched. The CDR3 DNA reads as TGTGCCAGCAGCCCGGGACAGGGGGAATTTAGTCCTAACTATGGCTACACCTTC. Protein product: CASSPGQGEFSPNYGYTF. Together with reference TRBV13 and TRBJ1-2, the CDR3 gives the full variable domain: AAGVIQSPRHLIKEKRETATLKCYPIPRHDTVYWYQQGPGQDPQFLISFYEKMQSDKGSIPDRFSAQQFSDYHSELNMSSLELGDSALYFCASSPGQGEFSPNYGYTFGSGTRLTVV.

CDR3 nucleotide sequence: TGTGCCACTAGCTTGGGGAGGGGACGAGAAAATGAAAAACTGTTTTTT. Translated: CATSLGRGRENEKLFF. This chain links TRBV19 with TRBJ1-4; TRBD1 is a possible D gene (5 bases). CDR3 length equals 16 residues. Trimming took off 10 bases at V and 5 bases at J, with 23 bases between the two ends. Germline CDR1 LNHDA, CDR2 SQIVND (reference sequence).

In nucleotides, the CDR3 is TGTGCCTCCGCCGGGACAGGCTACGAGCAGTACTTC. Its translation is CASAGTGYEQYF. The chain has TRBV27 and TRBJ2-7; 8 bases are shared with TRBD1. Per germline, CDR1 MNHEY and CDR2 SMNVEV (reference sequence). The CDR3 sequence is 12 residues long. Trimming removed 11 bases from V and 3 bases from J; junction bases left unmatched: 6.

The chain has TRBV5-1 and TRBJ2-1; TRBD2 matches at 9 bases. Losses at the gene ends were 0 bases for V and 8 bases for J; bases not matched to a gene: 6. The length of the CDR3 is 15 residues. Germline V CDR1 and CDR2: SGHRS, YFSETQ. The CDR3 is CASSLVLAGRDEQFF. The CDR3 DNA follows: TGCGCCAGCAGCTTGGTCCTAGCGGGAAGGGATGAGCAGTTCTTC.